The TCR beta chain under discussion was sequenced for a study of CD8+CD57+ T cells in acquired aplastic anemia. This clonotype was counted at least ten times. The CDR3 has 14 residues. V lost 8 bases to trimming and J lost 7 bases, with 19 bases between them. CD8+CD57+ cell expansion had been shown by flow cytometry in patients chosen for sequencing. Using genomic DNA as the template, TCR beta VDJ and CDR3 profiling was carried out. Each CDR3 protein gets one entry after TCRdb re-called the reads with MiXCR. Of around 170,000 distinct CDR3 sequences in the sample, around 45% were seen once. The clonotype comes from a human donor with aplastic anemia. Sequenced input: sorted CD4+, CD8+, or CD8+CD57+ T cells (not recorded which) from PBMCs. The V call is TRBV12-3 or TRBV12-4, the J call TRBJ2-3; a weak D match, TRBD1 (7 bases). In nucleotides, the CDR3 is TGTGCCAGCCAGGGGGGCGGTACCCTACATACGCAGTATTTT. Encoded protein: CASQGGGTLHTQYF.